Following are 3 T cell receptor beta chains from one sample sequenced in a study of human T cells and chemical hapten exposure. Each CDR3 protein is one row after TCRdb ran MiXCR on the RACE reads. Found here are 110,000 to 150,000 distinct CDR3 sequences, approximately 10% of them singletons; the top ten hold about 1.4%. Indicated time point: patch test 2, 6 weeks after DPC sensitization. Treatment denoted: therapeutic diphenylcyclopropenone sensitization with weekly scalp DPC. The sample consisted of whole blood, taken in connection with sensitization to the hapten diphenylcyclopropenone (DPC). Receptors originate from a woman in her 50s with alopecia areata. Some clones in this sample may be carry-over from other donors' samples.

The gene calls are TRBV15 and TRBJ2-7; D is unclear. CDR1 and CDR2 from the germline V gene are LNHNV and YYDKDF (reference sequence). Trimming removed 4 bases from V and 0 bases from J, with 10 bases in between. The length of the CDR3 is 14 residues. CDR3 sequence reads: CATSIELGSYEQYF. CDR3 bases: TGTGCCACCAGCATTGAGCTAGGCTCCTACGAGCAGTACTTC.

The V and J genes are TRBV6-1 and TRBJ2-1; no clear D gene. This CDR3 comprises 12 residues. V shed 1 base and J shed 8 bases, with 6 bases lying between them. Looked up from germline, CDR1 is MNHNS and CDR2 is SASEGT. CDR3: CASSEVRDEQFF. The CDR3 nucleotides are TGTGCCAGCAGTGAAGTACGGGATGAGCAGTTCTTC.

The V gene is TRBV5-1, the J gene TRBJ2-5; 9 positions match TRBD1. Trimming removed 4 bases from V and 4 bases from J; junction bases left unmatched: 14. This CDR3 is 17 amino acids long. From germline, CDR1 is SGHRS and CDR2 YFSETQ. CDR3 residues: CASSLGQGLRQSETQYF. The CDR3 coding sequence is TGCGCCAGCAGCCTTGGACAGGGGCTGAGGCAGTCAGAGACCCAGTACTTC. Using reference TRBV5-1 and TRBJ2-5 for the parts outside the CDR3, the full variable domain is KAGVTQTPRYLIKTRGQQVTLSCSPISGHRSVSWYQQTPGQGLQFLFEYFSETQRNKGNFPGRFSGRQFSNSRSEMNVSTLELGDSALYLCASSLGQGLRQSETQYFGPGTRLLVL.